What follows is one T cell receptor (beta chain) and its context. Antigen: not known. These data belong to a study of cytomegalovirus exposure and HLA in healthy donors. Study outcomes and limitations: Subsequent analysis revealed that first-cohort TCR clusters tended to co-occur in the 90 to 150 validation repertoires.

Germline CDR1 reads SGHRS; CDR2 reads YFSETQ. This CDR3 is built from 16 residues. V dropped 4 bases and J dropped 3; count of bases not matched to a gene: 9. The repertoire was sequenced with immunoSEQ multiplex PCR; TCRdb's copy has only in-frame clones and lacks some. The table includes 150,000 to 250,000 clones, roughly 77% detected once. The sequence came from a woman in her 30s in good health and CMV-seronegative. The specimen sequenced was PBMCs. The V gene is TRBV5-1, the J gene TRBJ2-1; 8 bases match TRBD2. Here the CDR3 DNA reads TGCGCCAGCAGCCCCCTTGGGCTAGCGGGCTACAATGAGCAGTTCTTC. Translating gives CASSPLGLAGYNEQFF. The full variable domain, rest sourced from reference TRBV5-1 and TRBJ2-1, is KAGVTQTPRYLIKTRGQQVTLSCSPISGHRSVSWYQQTPGQGLQFLFEYFSETQRNKGNFPGRFSGRQFSNSRSEMNVSTLELGDSALYLCASSPLGLAGYNEQFFGPGTRLTVL.